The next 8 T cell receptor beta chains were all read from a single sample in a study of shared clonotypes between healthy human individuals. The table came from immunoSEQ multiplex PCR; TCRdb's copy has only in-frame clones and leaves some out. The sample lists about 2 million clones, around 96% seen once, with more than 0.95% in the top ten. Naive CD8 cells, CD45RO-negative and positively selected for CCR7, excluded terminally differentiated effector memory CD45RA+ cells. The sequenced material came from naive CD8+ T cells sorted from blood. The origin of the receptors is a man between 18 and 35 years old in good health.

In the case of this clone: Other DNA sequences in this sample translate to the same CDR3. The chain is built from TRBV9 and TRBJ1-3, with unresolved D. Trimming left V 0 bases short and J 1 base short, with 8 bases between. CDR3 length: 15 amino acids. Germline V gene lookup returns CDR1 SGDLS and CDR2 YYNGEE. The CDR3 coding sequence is TGTGCCAGCAGCGTAGACGGGTCTTCTGGAAACACCATATATTTT. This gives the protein CASSVDGSSGNTIYF.

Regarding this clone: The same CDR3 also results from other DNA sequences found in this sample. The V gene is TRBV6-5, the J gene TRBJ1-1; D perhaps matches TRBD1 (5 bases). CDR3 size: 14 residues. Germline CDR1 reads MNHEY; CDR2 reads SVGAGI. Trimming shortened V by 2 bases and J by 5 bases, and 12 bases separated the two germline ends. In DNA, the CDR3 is TGTGCCAGCAGTTACGGGCAGGGTGCTACTGAAGCTTTCTTT. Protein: CASSYGQGATEAFF.

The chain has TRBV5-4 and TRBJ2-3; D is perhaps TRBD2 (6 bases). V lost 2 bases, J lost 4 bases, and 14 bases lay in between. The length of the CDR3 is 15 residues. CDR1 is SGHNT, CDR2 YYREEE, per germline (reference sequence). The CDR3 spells CASSFFGGRADTQYF. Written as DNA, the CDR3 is TGTGCCAGCAGCTTTTTCGGGGGTAGGGCAGATACGCAGTATTTT.

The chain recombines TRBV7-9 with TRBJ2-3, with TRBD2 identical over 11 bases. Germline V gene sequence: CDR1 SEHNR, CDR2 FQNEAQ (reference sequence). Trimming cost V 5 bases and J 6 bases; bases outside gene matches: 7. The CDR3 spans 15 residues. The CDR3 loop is CASSPLAGGVDTQYF. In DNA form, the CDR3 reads TGTGCCAGCAGCCCCCTAGCGGGGGGAGTGGATACGCAGTATTTT.

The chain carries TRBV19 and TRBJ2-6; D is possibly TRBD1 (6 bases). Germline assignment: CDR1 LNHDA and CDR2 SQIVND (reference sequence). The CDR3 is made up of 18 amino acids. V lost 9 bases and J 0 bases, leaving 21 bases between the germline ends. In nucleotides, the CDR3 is TGTGCCAGCACGAACCCGGGACACCCGTACTCTGGGGCCAACGTCCTGACTTTC. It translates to CASTNPGHPYSGANVLTF.

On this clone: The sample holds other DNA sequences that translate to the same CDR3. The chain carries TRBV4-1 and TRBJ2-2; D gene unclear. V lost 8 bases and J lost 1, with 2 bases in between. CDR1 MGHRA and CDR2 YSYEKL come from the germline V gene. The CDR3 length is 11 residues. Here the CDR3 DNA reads TGCGCCAGCGGGAACACCGGGGAGCTGTTTTTT. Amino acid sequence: CASGNTGELFF.

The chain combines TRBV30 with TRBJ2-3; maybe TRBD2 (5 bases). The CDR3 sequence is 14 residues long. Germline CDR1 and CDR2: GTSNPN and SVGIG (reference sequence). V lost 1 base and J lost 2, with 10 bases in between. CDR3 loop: CAWSGSGPTDTQYF. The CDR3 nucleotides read TGTGCCTGGAGTGGCAGCGGTCCCACAGATACGCAGTATTTT.

In DNA form, the CDR3 reads TGTGCCAGCAGCCTCATCGGCGCGAACACCGGGGAGCTGTTTTTT. Its protein is CASSLIGANTGELFF. The rearrangement links TRBV5-4 to TRBJ2-2, with D uncertain. Germline CDR1 reads SGHNT; CDR2 reads YYREEE (reference sequence). This CDR3 has 15 residues. V shed 4 bases and J shed 0 bases, with 10 bases lying between them.